The 3 T cell receptor beta chains presented below share a single source sample, sequenced in a study of breast tumors, draining lymph nodes, adjacent tissues. TCRdb ran MiXCR on the multiplex PCR reads and lists one entry per CDR3 protein. The table records some 230,000 distinct CDR3 sequences, roughly a third of them present only once. Breast cancer patients provided tissue from their axillary draining lymph nodes. The sequenced sample consisted of axillary lymph node tissue. The receptor source for this set is a female donor with breast cancer. Some clones in this sample may be carry-over from other donors' samples.

The rearrangement joins TRBV19 to TRBJ1-2, with D possibly TRBD1 on 6 matching bases. The CDR3 contains 16 residues. Trimming removed 5 bases from V and 6 bases from J, with 22 bases in between. CDR1 LNHDA and CDR2 SQIVND come from the germline V gene (reference sequence). DNA of the CDR3: TGTGCCAGTAGTGCCCGTATCGAGGGGGGTGTAGATGGCTACACCTTC. Translating it yields CASSARIEGGVDGYTF.

Details on this clonotype: A much larger clone lies one base from this, so it may be a read error. The V gene is TRBV9, the J gene TRBJ1-6; a possible D gene is TRBD1 (6 bases). The V gene's germline CDR1 is SGDLS and CDR2 YYNGEE. This CDR3 is built from 15 residues. CDR3 amino acids: CASSQNGQSNSPPHF. The CDR3 coding sequence is TGTGCCAGCAGCCAAAACGGACAGTCGAATTCACCCCCCCACTTT.

This clonotype was recorded at least ten times. This chain joins TRBV5-1 and TRBJ1-5, with TRBD1 matching over 7 bases. Germline V gives CDR1 SGHRS, CDR2 YFSETQ. J was trimmed by 0 bases and V by 1 base; bases with no gene match: 1. This CDR3 contains 15 residues. The CDR3 sequence is CASSLQGDSNQPQHF. The CDR3 region has the DNA TGCGCCAGCAGCTTGCAGGGGGATAGCAATCAGCCCCAGCATTTT.